This T cell receptor (beta chain) was captured by sequencing in a study of T cell responses to AZD1222 COVID-19 vaccine. This table comes from immunoSEQ multiplex PCR, and its TCRdb copy is limited to in-frame clones, with some not included. The data hold around 160,000 clones, with approximately 89% observed a single time. From germline, CDR1 is MNHNS and CDR2 SASEGT. The trim removed 1 base at V and 6 bases at J, leaving 8 bases unmatched. The CDR3 consists of 15 residues. The sequenced sample was peripheral blood, obtained on day 0 of AZD1222 vaccination. The sequence was obtained from an adult in good health. The chain carries TRBV6-1 and TRBJ2-7, with 8 bases that match TRBD1. The DNA for the CDR3 is TGTGCCAGCAGTGAAGAAGGACAGGGTTGGCGCGAGCAGTACTTC. It specifies CASSEEGQGWREQYF.